The 19 T cell receptor beta chains given below trace back to one sample, sequenced in a study of early T cells in non-severe SARS-CoV-2 infection. TCRdb used MiXCR to reprocess the 5' RACE reads, holding one entry per CDR3 protein. The data hold around 19,000 distinct CDR3 sequences, with approximately 4.3% observed a single time. The sequenced sample consisted of whole blood. Every receptor here comes from an adult who was a healthcare worker with PCR-confirmed SARS-CoV-2 infection or an uninfected control (not recorded which).

This clonotype was counted ten times or more. The V gene is TRBV9, the J gene TRBJ2-2; TRBD2 might be the D (7 bases). V lost 3 bases, J lost 7 bases, and 16 bases lay in between. Germline V gene lookup returns CDR1 SGDLS and CDR2 YYNGEE. The CDR3 sequence is 15 residues long. This CDR3 is CASSARGALGGELFF. In nucleotides, the CDR3 is TGTGCCAGCAGCGCTCGGGGGGCCCTCGGCGGGGAGCTGTTTTTT.

The rearrangement uses TRBV29-1 and TRBJ2-3; D is uncertain. The CDR3 consists of 11 residues. Germline CDR1 is SQVTM and CDR2 is ANQGSEA. Trimming cost V 0 bases and J 3 bases, with 1 base left between them. The CDR3: CSVEDTDTQYF. The DNA of the CDR3 is TGCAGCGTTGAAGATACAGATACGCAGTATTTT.

The table lists this clonotype with many counts. This chain uses TRBV12-3 or TRBV12-4 with TRBJ1-5; TRBD1 aligns across 9 bases. This CDR3 spans 15 amino acids. The V gene end was trimmed by 5 bases and the J gene end by 0 bases; junction bases not matched to a gene: 2. In DNA form, the CDR3 reads TGTGCCAGCAGTCAACAGGGGGCTAGCAATCAGCCCCAGCATTTT. Translation: CASSQQGASNQPQHF.

This clonotype was seen a few times. This chain connects TRBV2 to TRBJ1-6, with TRBD1 as a possible D gene (5 bases). Germline lookup yields CDR1 SNHLY and CDR2 FYNNEI. The CDR3 spans 14 residues. V lost 2 bases and J lost 7, with 9 bases in between. CDR3: CASSESWGNSPLHF. Here the CDR3 DNA reads TGTGCCAGCAGTGAAAGTTGGGGGAATTCACCCCTCCACTTT.

This clonotype was counted ten times or more. The chain carries TRBV7-6 and TRBJ2-2; D unclear. The V end was cut by 1 base, the J end by 3 bases, with 6 bases between. The CDR3 loop spans 14 amino acids. Germline V gene lookup returns CDR1 SGHVS and CDR2 FNYEAQ. This chain's CDR3 is CASSLESYTGELFF. CDR3 sequence (DNA): TGTGCCAGCAGCTTAGAATCCTACACCGGGGAGCTGTTTTTT.

In its sample, this clonotype was seen many times. The chain joins TRBV7-9 to TRBJ2-7; D call uncertain. The CDR3 is 12 residues long. The germline V and J ends were trimmed by 5 bases and 3 bases, with 8 bases remaining between them. CDR1 is SEHNR and CDR2 is FQNEAQ in the germline V gene (reference sequence). The CDR3 spells CASSHTNYEQYF. In DNA form, the CDR3 reads TGTGCCAGCAGCCACACCAACTACGAGCAGTACTTC.

There are many counts of this clonotype. V is TRBV20-1 and J is TRBJ1-1, with TRBD1 matching 7 bases. V shed 1 base and J 7 bases; nucleotides not matched to a gene: 3. CDR3 length: 12 residues. CDR1 and CDR2 (germline): DFQATT, SNEGSKA (reference sequence). The CDR3 is CSARGTGVEAFF. The CDR3 nucleotides read TGCAGTGCTAGAGGGACAGGAGTTGAAGCTTTCTTT.

This clonotype was counted ten times or more. The V gene is TRBV5-5, the J gene TRBJ1-5; D is ambiguous. Trimming took 2 bases from V and 7 from J, leaving 10 bases between them. This CDR3 contains 13 residues. The germline gives CDR1 SGHKS, CDR2 YYEKEE (reference sequence). CDR3 sequence: CASSFTEKQPQHF. CDR3 bases: TGTGCCAGCAGCTTTACGGAGAAGCAGCCCCAGCATTTT.

This clonotype was counted many times. The junction departs from the called germline gene at one end, perhaps through a read error. CDR3 coding DNA: TGTGCCAGCAGCCAAGTACAGGGCGCTAACACCGAAGCTTTCTTT. This codes for CASSQVQGANTEAFF. The V gene is TRBV3-1, the J gene TRBJ1-1; D is possibly TRBD1 (6 bases). This CDR3 region has 15 residues. Per the germline V gene, CDR1 is LGHDT and CDR2 is YNNKEL (reference sequence).

The chain has TRBV7-2 and TRBJ2-1, with 9 positions matching TRBD2. CDR1 is SGHTA, CDR2 FQGNSA, per germline. This CDR3 has 14 amino acids. V shed 5 bases and J 10 bases; nucleotides not matched to a gene: 9. CDR3 in amino acids: CASSTGLALGEQFF. The CDR3 DNA is TGTGCCAGCAGCACGGGACTAGCTCTTGGAGAGCAGTTCTTC.

Ten or more counts support this clonotype. The chain links TRBV18 to TRBJ1-1; the D is unclear. V lost 4 bases to trimming and J lost 1 base, with 7 bases between them. Germline values: CDR1 KGHSH, CDR2 LQKENI. This CDR3 is built from 13 residues. DNA of the CDR3: TGTGCCAGCTCACGCGACGAGAACACTGAAGCTTTCTTT. Residues: CASSRDENTEAFF.

This clonotype has a handful of counts. The CDR3 coding sequence is TGTGCCAGTAGGATCACCGGAGGAAACTACAATGAGCAGTTCTTC. Protein: CASRITGGNYNEQFF. The chain uses TRBV19 and TRBJ2-1, with D possibly matching TRBD2 (5 bases). Trimming left V 6 bases short and J 3 bases short, with 15 bases between. The germline V gene has CDR1 LNHDA and CDR2 SQIVND (reference sequence). The CDR3 sequence is 15 residues long.

This clonotype occurred many times. The chain uses TRBV20-1 and TRBJ2-5, with 11 bases matching TRBD2. CDR3 size: 16 residues. From germline, CDR1 is DFQATT and CDR2 SNEGSKA (reference sequence). The junction had 14 bases not matched to a gene; V was cut back by 6 bases and J by 5 bases. The CDR3 bases are TGCAGTGCCCAACCTAGCGGGGGGACGAGAATGGAGACCCAGTACTTC. It codes for CSAQPSGGTRMETQYF.

The table lists this clonotype with a few counts. The V and J genes are TRBV7-3 and TRBJ2-5; D gene ambiguous. CDR1 and CDR2 (germline): SGHTA, FQGTGA. The CDR3 sequence is 13 residues long. Between the trimmed V and J ends, which lost 1 base and 4 bases, there was a span of 7 bases. CDR3 in amino acids: CASSLSNRETQYF. The CDR3 coding sequence is TGTGCCAGCAGCTTAAGTAATCGAGAGACCCAGTACTTC. The complete variable domain, with remaining parts taken from reference TRBV7-3 and TRBJ2-5, reads GAGVSQTPSNKVTEKGKYVELRCDPISGHTALYWYRQSLGQGPEFLIYFQGTGAADDSGLPNDRFFAVRPEGSVSTLKIQRTERGDSAVYLCASSLSNRETQYFGPGTRLLVL.

This clonotype was seen more than once but under ten times. The rearrangement joins TRBV7-3 to TRBJ2-2; 8 nucleotides agree with TRBD1. Trimming removed 5 bases from V and 1 base from J; junction bases left unmatched: 9. Germline V gives CDR1 SGHTA, CDR2 FQGTGA. The CDR3 length is 17 residues. The CDR3 coding sequence is TGTGCCAGCAGCCAAAGGGACAGGACTATGAACACCGGGGAGCTGTTTTTT. Protein sequence: CASSQRDRTMNTGELFF.

This chain connects TRBV12-3 or TRBV12-4 to TRBJ1-1; no clear D. The germline V and J ends were trimmed by 5 bases and 6 bases, with 13 bases remaining between them. This CDR3 is 13 amino acids long. The CDR3 loop is CASSPAARSEAFF. The CDR3 DNA reads TGTGCCAGCAGTCCAGCGGCCAGGTCTGAAGCTTTCTTT.

Relative to its sample, this clonotype is medium-sized. The chain uses TRBV12-3 or TRBV12-4 and TRBJ1-5; D uncertain. The CDR3 runs to 15 residues. Trimming removed 3 bases at V and 0 bases at J, with 9 bases between. The CDR3 nucleotides are TGTGCCAGCAGTTTGGGCAGTAATAGCAATCAGCCCCAGCATTTT. This gives the protein CASSLGSNSNQPQHF.

The V gene is TRBV5-4, the J gene TRBJ2-3; 7 bases agree with TRBD2. CDR3 length equals 15 residues. Germline CDR1 and CDR2: SGHNT and YYREEE (reference sequence). V was pared by 2 bases and J by 1 base, with 4 bases of the junction left unmatched. This CDR3 reads CASSFAGAGTDTQYF. The CDR3, as DNA: TGTGCCAGCAGCTTTGCGGGAGCGGGCACAGATACGCAGTATTTT.

This clonotype is labeled as medium-sized. This sequence joins TRBV29-1 and TRBJ1-3; D uncertain. V shed 3 bases and J shed 1 base, with 1 base lying between them. The germline V gene encodes CDR1 SQVTM and CDR2 ANQGSEA. CDR3 size: 11 residues. The DNA for the CDR3 is TGCAGCGTTGATTCTGGAAACACCATATATTTT. It translates to CSVDSGNTIYF.